The 14 T cell receptor beta chains below all came from one sample that was sequenced in a study of T cell responses to AZD1222 COVID-19 vaccine (dated by TCRdb to about 2021). Receptor amplification or capture employed the immunoSEQ multiplex PCR assay. TCRdb limited this immuneACCESS table to in-frame rearrangements with V and J called. A share of clones is missing; checked studies link under half to unresolved V genes, and the rest is unexplained. The sample table lists more than 120,000 clones, approximately 90% of them with a count of one. The ten largest clones add up to 9% to 9.5% of the sample. The time point label of this sample denotes: about 28 days (+/-7) after the second vaccine dose. The starting material was peripheral blood, obtained 28 days after the second AZD1222 dose. All receptors come from an adult who received the AZD1222 COVID-19 vaccine.

This clone was seen a handful of times. This chain connects TRBV6-5 to TRBJ1-1, with D unclear. Per germline, CDR1 MNHEY and CDR2 SVGAGI. This CDR3 has 14 residues. V was shortened by 0 bases and J by 4 bases, with 9 bases between the two germline ends. The chain's CDR3 is CASSYSITRTEAFF. The CDR3 nucleotides are TGTGCCAGCAGTTACTCGATTACGCGCACTGAAGCTTTCTTT.

This clone is a singleton in its sample. J is TRBJ2-7 and V is TRBV18; TRBD2 is a possible D gene (5 bases). V was shortened by 6 bases and J by 7 bases, with 16 bases between the two germline ends. The CDR3 runs to 13 residues. CDR1 is KGHSH and CDR2 is LQKENI in the germline V gene. This CDR3 is CASSRTDSGEQYV. CDR3 DNA: TGTGCCAGCTCCCGGACTGACTCTGGTGAGCAGTACGTC.

This clone was recorded once. The chain combines TRBV9 with TRBJ1-1; 8 positions agree with TRBD1. This CDR3 is 14 amino acids long. With V trimmed by 5 bases and J by 10 bases, 13 bases remained unmatched. Germline CDR1 reads SGDLS; CDR2 reads YYNGEE. The CDR3 loop reads CASRPNLGQGRAFF. CDR3 nucleotides: TGTGCCAGCAGGCCCAACCTCGGACAGGGTAGAGCTTTCTTT.

The chain has TRBV3-1 (or the pseudogene TRBV3-2) and TRBJ2-7; D possibly corresponds to TRBD2 (6 bases). Germline lookup yields CDR1 LGHDT and CDR2 YNNKEL (reference sequence). The V gene lost 3 bases and the J gene lost 7 bases, with 19 bases spanning the gap. This CDR3 comprises 15 residues. The CDR3 here is CASSHGWGETGEQYF. CDR3 coding DNA: TGTGCCAGCAGCCATGGGTGGGGGGAGACTGGGGAGCAGTACTTC.

CDR3 sequence: CASSQDAGFSASPLHF. CDR3 sequence (DNA): TGCGCCAGCAGCCAAGATGCGGGGTTTAGTGCTTCACCCCTCCACTTT. The chain recombines TRBV4-3 with TRBJ1-6; D remains ambiguous. Germline V gives CDR1 LGHNA, CDR2 YSLEER. The length of the CDR3 is 16 residues. V was trimmed by 0 bases and J by 9 bases, leaving 15 bases between them.

The chain has TRBV19 and TRBJ1-2; 8 bases agree with TRBD1. CDR1 and CDR2 from the germline V gene are LNHDA and SQIVND (reference sequence). This CDR3 comprises 15 residues. Trimming at V came to 9 bases and at J to 4 bases, leaving 13 bases not matched to a gene. CDR3 coding DNA: TGTGCCAGCATGAAACCAGGGGGCGCAGGCTATGGCTACACCTTC. This sequence encodes CASMKPGGAGYGYTF.

Notes on this clone: Within the sample, other DNA sequences also encode this same CDR3. The chain employs TRBV12-3 or TRBV12-4 and TRBJ2-3; D gene ambiguous. Trimming shortened V by 5 bases and J by 2 bases, and 8 bases separated the two germline ends. CDR3 length: 13 residues. This CDR3 is CASSPTSTDTQYF. CDR3 DNA sequence: TGTGCCAGCAGTCCGACCTCCACAGATACGCAGTATTTT.

The rearrangement joins TRBV19 to TRBJ1-1; tentative D call: TRBD1 (5 bases). The CDR3 spans 14 residues. The V and J ends lost 1 base and 3 bases respectively, with 9 bases between them. Germline CDR1 is LNHDA and CDR2 is SQIVND (reference sequence). CDR3 in DNA: TGTGCCAGTAGTATAGGGACACGGGACACTGAAGCTTTCTTT. Protein product: CASSIGTRDTEAFF.

The table lists this clone with a count of one. V and J are TRBV7-9 and TRBJ1-1, with unresolved D. The CDR3 contains 11 residues. Between the trimmed V and J ends, which lost 0 bases and 7 bases, there was a span of 3 bases. Germline CDR1 SEHNR, CDR2 FQNEAQ (reference sequence). This CDR3 reads CASSLAGEAFF. The CDR3 nucleotides read TGTGCCAGCAGCTTAGCAGGTGAAGCTTTCTTT.

Notes on this clone: The junction shows a germline mismatch at one end, possibly a read error. V and J are TRBV10-1 and TRBJ1-2, with 7 bases fitting TRBD1. The germline V gene encodes CDR1 WNHNN and CDR2 SYGVQD (reference sequence). The CDR3 loop spans 12 amino acids. CDR3 sequence reads: CASRDRSLGSTF. The CDR3 DNA reads as TGCGCCAGCAGGGACAGGTCTTTGGGCTCCACCTTC.

V gene TRBV7-2 combines with J gene TRBJ2-1, with 9 bases matching TRBD2. The CDR3 consists of 15 residues. With V trimmed by 1 base and J by 3 bases, 1 base remained unmatched. Germline assignment: CDR1 SGHTA and CDR2 FQGNSA. CDR3 nucleotide sequence: TGTGCCAGCAGCTTAGTGCGGGAGGGCTACAATGAGCAGTTCTTC. Translating gives CASSLVREGYNEQFF.

The chain is built from TRBV5-4 and TRBJ2-2; D is unclear. V was pared by 0 bases and J by 5 bases, with 5 bases between. Germline-derived CDR1 and CDR2 are SGHNT and YYREEE (reference sequence). The CDR3 sequence is 13 residues long. The CDR3 is CASSLDLTGELFF. The CDR3 nucleotides are TGTGCCAGCAGCTTGGATCTTACCGGGGAGCTGTTTTTT.

This chain connects TRBV2 to TRBJ2-1; TRBD2 aligns across 13 bases. The CDR3 loop spans 15 amino acids. Trimming took 4 bases from V and 8 from J; bases not matched to a gene: 5. The germline V gene encodes CDR1 SNHLY and CDR2 FYNNEI. The CDR3 protein is CASSVGTSGTHEQFF. The CDR3 DNA sequence: TGTGCCAGCAGTGTTGGGACTAGCGGGACGCATGAGCAGTTCTTC.

This sequence joins TRBV12-5 and TRBJ2-1, with D possibly matching TRBD2 (6 bases). Germline values: CDR1 LGHNT, CDR2 FRNRAP. CDR3 length: 15 residues. V was shortened by 3 bases and J by 2 bases, with 11 bases between the two germline ends. Here the CDR3 reads CASGFAGSAYNEQFF. The DNA for the CDR3 is TGTGCTAGTGGTTTTGCCGGGAGCGCCTACAATGAGCAGTTCTTC.